A selection of T cell receptor beta chains follows, all from one sample in a study of beta chain features in type 1 diabetes. TCRdb's copy holds only in-frame clones and misses some; the assay was immunoSEQ multiplex PCR. The sample holds 500,000 to 800,000 clones; roughly 12% are singletons and the top ten take approximately 0.11%. Source material: naive CD4+ T cells from blood. These receptors were obtained from a man younger than 40 with type 1 diabetes. CDR3s include the opening cysteine and the closing phenylalanine or tryptophan. D genes are given only for firm matches. Clone size is given for some rows only: seen once, a few or many times, or a class if the clone is expanded.

v_gene	d_gene	abundance	j_gene	CDR3nt	CDR3aa
TRBV6-5	.	few	TRBJ2-7	TGTGCCAGCAGTTTGAATGCCGAGCAGTACTTC	CASSLNAEQYF
TRBV5-1	TRBD1	once	TRBJ2-3	TGCGCCAGCAGCTTGGAGGGACAGCTAACAGATACGCAGTATTTT	CASSLEGQLTDTQYF
TRBV5-6	.	few	TRBJ1-1	TGTGCCAGCAGCTCACTCATGAACACTGAAGCTTTCTTT	CASSSLMNTEAFF
TRBV19	.	.	TRBJ2-1	TGTGCCAGTAGTGCCCTCCAGGCAGACCTTTACAATGAGCAGTTCTTC	CASSALQADLYNEQFF
TRBV18	.	few	TRBJ1-3	TGTGCCAGCTCACCACCGCGTCAGAGCTCTGGAAACACCATATATTTT	CASSPPRQSSGNTIYF
TRBV5-6	.	few	TRBJ2-7	TGTGCCAGCAGCTTGCCCGGGACGGATACCTACGAGCAGTACTTC	CASSLPGTDTYEQYF
TRBV29-1	.	few	TRBJ1-1	TGCAGCGTTGATCAAGGGTGGAACACTGAAGCTTTCTTT	CSVDQGWNTEAFF
TRBV27	.	few	TRBJ1-2	TGTGCCAGCAAGGTGGGGGGAGTTCACTATGGCTACACCTTC	CASKVGGVHYGYTF
TRBV5-1	.	.	TRBJ2-7	TGCGCCAGCAGCTTGGCCTCGGGATCCTACGAGCAGTACTTC	CASSLASGSYEQYF
TRBV30	.	few	TRBJ2-3	TGTGCCTGGAGTATGGGGGGCCTGAGGGCAGATACGCAGTATTTT	CAWSMGGLRADTQYF
TRBV4-3	TRBD1	.	TRBJ2-6	TGCGCCAGCAGCCGAGCGCCGGGACAGGGGGCCTCTGGGGCCAACGTCCTGACTTTC	CASSRAPGQGASGANVLTF
TRBV30	.	.	TRBJ1-2	TGTGCCTGGAGTACAGGTCTAGCTAACTATGGCTACACCTTC	CAWSTGLANYGYTF
TRBV30	.	few	TRBJ1-6	TGTGCCTGGAGCTCCCAGGATAATTCACCCCTCCACTTT	CAWSSQDNSPLHF
TRBV9	.	.	TRBJ1-3	TGTGCCAGCAGCCCCCGGCCCTACTCTGGAAACACCATATATTTT	CASSPRPYSGNTIYF
TRBV18	.	few	TRBJ2-5	TGTGCCAGCTCAGAGTACCAAGAGACCCAGTACTTC	CASSEYQETQYF
TRBV7-2	TRBD1	few	TRBJ2-7	TGTGCCAGCAGCACAGGACAGGGAAGCTACGAGCAGTACTTC	CASSTGQGSYEQYF
TRBV11-3	.	few	TRBJ2-3	TGTGCCAGCAGCTTCCGCCGGGACTCTAGCACAGATACGCAGTATTTT	CASSFRRDSSTDTQYF
TRBV27	TRBD1	few	TRBJ1-2	TGTGCCAGCAGTCACGGACAGGGGAGCTATGGCTACACCTTC	CASSHGQGSYGYTF
TRBV5-1	TRBD1	.	TRBJ2-7	TGCGCCAGCAGCGACCGGGACAGGGGTATAGGCGAGCAGTACTTC	CASSDRDRGIGEQYF
TRBV18	.	.	TRBJ2-2	TGTGCCAGCTCACCACCGACTACCGGGGGCACCGGGGAGCTGTTTTTT	CASSPPTTGGTGELFF
TRBV29-1	.	few	TRBJ2-5	TGCAGCGTTGAAGAAGCCGGGCGACAAGAGACCCAGTACTTC	CSVEEAGRQETQYF
TRBV19	TRBD2	.	TRBJ2-1	TGTGCCAGTAGTAACCGGGGGGGAATCTACAATGAGCAGTTCTTC	CASSNRGGIYNEQFF
TRBV7-2	.	few	TRBJ1-1	TGTGCCAGCAGCTTATACAGCCTGAACACTGAAGCTTTCTTT	CASSLYSLNTEAFF
TRBV19	TRBD1	.	TRBJ1-5	TGTGCCAGTGTAACAGGGACAGGCAATCAGCCCCAGCATTTT	CASVTGTGNQPQHF
TRBV30	.	few	TRBJ2-3	TGTGCCTGGAGTGCGTCTCACAGCACAGATACGCAGTATTTT	CAWSASHSTDTQYF
TRBV7-2	TRBD1	.	TRBJ2-3	TGTGCCAGCAGCTTACGCCCCGTAGGACAGGCGGTCACAGATACGCAGTATTTT	CASSLRPVGQAVTDTQYF
TRBV6-5	.	few	TRBJ1-2	TGTGCCAGCAGTTACTCGAGGGACAAGACTAGGGGCTACACCTTC	CASSYSRDKTRGYTF
TRBV13	.	.	TRBJ1-1	TGTGCCAGCAGCTTAAATAGGGGGGACATGAACACTGAAGCTTTCTTT	CASSLNRGDMNTEAFF
TRBV5-4	TRBD2	.	TRBJ2-5	TGTGCCAGCAGCCCGCCGGCGGGGGGATCAGAGACCCAGTACTTC	CASSPPAGGSETQYF
TRBV25-1	.	few	TRBJ1-1	TGTGCCAGCACTCCAACATGGGACACTGAAGCTTTCTTT	CASTPTWDTEAFF
TRBV7-6	.	.	TRBJ1-1	TGTGCCAGCAGCTTAGCGGGAGGGAACACTGAAGCTTTCTTT	CASSLAGGNTEAFF
TRBV5-4	TRBD1	.	TRBJ2-1	TGTGCCAGCAGCTCCCGGAGACAGGGGTCTAATGAGCAGTTCTTC	CASSSRRQGSNEQFF
TRBV30	TRBD2	few	TRBJ2-1	TGTGCCTGGAGTACGAAAGAGGGACTAGCGGGGGGAAATGAGCAGTTCTTC	CAWSTKEGLAGGNEQFF
TRBV7-2	.	few	TRBJ2-2	TGTGCCAGCACCCGAACAGGGAGTGTTCCCGGGGAGCTGTTTTTT	CASTRTGSVPGELFF
TRBV7-9	.	few	TRBJ2-1	TGTGCCAGCAGCCCAATTCCACGTAACAATGAGCAGTTCTTC	CASSPIPRNNEQFF
TRBV7-8	.	.	TRBJ2-5	TGTGCCAGCAGCTTAGCGCATTGGCAGGAGGGGACCCAGTACTTC	CASSLAHWQEGTQYF
TRBV5-6	.	.	TRBJ1-5	TGTGCCAGCAGCTTGGGGAAGCGTCAGCCCCAGCATTTT	CASSLGKRQPQHF
TRBV14	TRBD1	few	TRBJ1-2	TGTGCCAGCAGCCAAGTCTCGGGACAGGGGTATGGCTACACCTTC	CASSQVSGQGYGYTF
TRBV11-2	TRBD1	few	TRBJ2-7	TGTGCCAGCAGATCATGGGGGACAGGGAGTAACTACGAGCAGTACTTC	CASRSWGTGSNYEQYF
TRBV12-5	.	.	TRBJ2-3	TGTGCTAGTGGTCCCTTATCGGATACGCAGTATTTT	CASGPLSDTQYF
TRBV25-1	.	few	TRBJ2-1	TGTGCCAGCAGTGAATTGAAGGCCCATTTGGGTGAGCAGTTCTTC	CASSELKAHLGEQFF
TRBV11-2	TRBD1	few	TRBJ2-5	TGTGCCAGCAGCTTTCCGGGACAGGGTGAGACCCAGTACTTC	CASSFPGQGETQYF
TRBV4-1	.	.	TRBJ2-7	TGCGCCAGCAGCCCCAGTGAGGCAGCAAGCTCCTACGAGCAGTACTTC	CASSPSEAASSYEQYF
TRBV5-6	TRBD1	many	TRBJ1-4	TGTGCCAGCAGCGCACAGGGGGCGGGAGAAAAACTGTTTTTT	CASSAQGAGEKLFF
TRBV10-3	.	few	TRBJ2-3	TGTGCCATCAGTGAATCCACTAGCACAGATACGCAGTATTTT	CAISESTSTDTQYF
TRBV7-9	.	.	TRBJ2-7	TGTGCCAGCAGCCCCGGGAACTCCTACGAGCAGTACTTC	CASSPGNSYEQYF
TRBV7-2	.	few	TRBJ1-2	TGTGCCAGCAGCGGAGGCCAGGCAAGGACATCGGAGGGCTACACCTTC	CASSGGQARTSEGYTF